A single sample gave rise to the 4 T cell receptor beta chains below, sequenced in a study of T cell repertoires in cytomegalovirus infection. Their specific antigens are unknown. TCRdb reprocessed the reads via MiXCR and lists one record per CDR3 protein. Here the sample spans over 100,000 distinct CDR3 sequences, roughly 9.1% being singletons. The specimen was PBMCs, sequenced either directly or after in vitro stimulation (not recorded which). These receptors were taken from a human donor in good health (CMV status not recorded). Some clones in this sample may be carry-over from other donors' samples.

This clonotype has ten or more counts. The V and J genes are TRBV6-1 and TRBJ2-1; 7 bases fit TRBD2. V shed 8 bases, J shed 8 bases, and the junction held 9 bases outside the gene matches. CDR3 length: 13 amino acids. Germline loops: CDR1 MNHNS, CDR2 SASEGT. Here the CDR3 reads CASGRATFDEQFF. DNA for the CDR3: TGTGCCAGCGGGAGGGCCACGTTTGATGAGCAGTTCTTC.

This clonotype was counted many times. The chain links TRBV7-9 to TRBJ1-2; D possibly corresponds to TRBD1 (6 bases). The CDR3 is 16 amino acids. Deletions cut 5 bases from V and 4 bases from J, with 20 bases between. Germline assignment: CDR1 SEHNR and CDR2 FQNEAQ (reference sequence). The CDR3 spells CASSLMAGALGYGYTF. CDR3 bases: TGTGCCAGCAGCCTAATGGCGGGGGCGCTCGGCTATGGCTACACCTTC.

Ten or more counts support this clonotype. This chain connects TRBV7-2 to TRBJ2-7, with D possibly matching TRBD1 (6 bases). Germline loops: CDR1 SGHTA, CDR2 FQGNSA. V lost 1 base, J lost 4 bases, and 11 bases lay in between. The length of the CDR3 is 14 residues. The chain's CDR3 is CASSLGQGIYEQYV. The DNA of the CDR3 is TGTGCCAGCAGCTTAGGCCAGGGGATTTACGAGCAGTACGTC.

A few counts support this clonotype. The genes are TRBV4-3 and TRBJ1-1; unclear D gene. Deletions cut 1 base from V and 0 bases from J, with 12 bases between. CDR3 length: 16 residues. The germline V gene has CDR1 LGHNA and CDR2 YSLEER. The chain's CDR3 is CASSQAPRAMNTEAFF. CDR3 in DNA: TGCGCCAGCAGCCAAGCCCCTAGAGCAATGAACACTGAAGCTTTCTTT.